Following are 31 T cell receptor beta chains from one sample sequenced in a study of cytomegalovirus exposure and HLA in healthy donors. It was with 60 Vbeta and 13 Jbeta primers that the PCR ran. Produced via immunoSEQ multiplex PCR; TCRdb's table is partial and in-frame only. Found here are some 140,000 clones, more than 70% of them singletons; the top ten hold about 2.9%. The sequenced material came from PBMCs. These receptors all come from a man in his forties or fifties in good health and CMV-seronegative.

This clone was detected only a few times. The genes are TRBV28 and TRBJ2-7; TRBD2 matches 7 bases. V shed 5 bases, J shed 1 base, and the junction held 5 bases outside the gene matches. The V gene's germline CDR1 is MDHEN and CDR2 SYDVKM. The CDR3 sequence is 14 residues long. The CDR3 region has the DNA TGTGCCAGCAGTCCTCCGGGACTATCCTACGAGCAGTACTTC. Encoded protein: CASSPPGLSYEQYF.

The chain has TRBV29-1 and TRBJ2-7; 10 nucleotides match TRBD1. There are 15 residues in the CDR3. CDR1 is SQVTM and CDR2 is ANQGSEA in the germline V gene. The junction had 8 bases not matched to a gene; V was cut back by 0 bases and J by 6 bases. The CDR3 here is CSVEDRGTGVGEQYF. CDR3 DNA sequence: TGCAGCGTTGAAGATCGGGGGACAGGGGTAGGCGAGCAGTACTTC.

V gene TRBV13 combines with J gene TRBJ1-2, with no clear D. Germline CDR1 and CDR2: PRHDT and FYEKMQ (reference sequence). CDR3 length: 14 residues. V gave up 4 bases and J gave up 3 bases, with 12 bases separating them. The CDR3 region is CASSSFWLDYGYTF. The CDR3 DNA sequence: TGTGCCAGCAGCTCCTTCTGGCTGGACTATGGCTACACCTTC. The variable domain in full, completed from reference TRBV13 and TRBJ1-2, reads AAGVIQSPRHLIKEKRETATLKCYPIPRHDTVYWYQQGPGQDPQFLISFYEKMQSDKGSIPDRFSAQQFSDYHSELNMSSLELGDSALYFCASSSFWLDYGYTFGSGTRLTVV.

The rearrangement uses TRBV2 and TRBJ2-5, with D possibly TRBD2 on 5 matching bases. Trimming left V 7 bases short and J 5 bases short, with 14 bases between. Per the germline V gene, CDR1 is SNHLY and CDR2 is FYNNEI. There are 13 residues in the CDR3. The CDR3 here is CASTREGLETQYF. Written as DNA, the CDR3 is TGTGCCAGCACGAGGGAAGGCCTGGAGACCCAGTACTTC.

V is TRBV5-4 and J is TRBJ2-5; D uncertain. The DNA end favors TRBJ2-7, so the J call may be wrong. Germline V CDR1 and CDR2: SGHNT, YYREEE (reference sequence). The CDR3 extends over 14 amino acids. The CDR3 loop is CASSSPASNYEQYF. In DNA, the CDR3 is TGTGCCAGCAGCTCCCCGGCTAGTAACTACGAGCAGTACTTC.

The sample holds many counts of this clone. The V and J genes are TRBV5-1 and TRBJ1-1; 7 bases are a match to TRBD1. The germline V gene has CDR1 SGHRS and CDR2 YFSETQ. V lost 0 bases and J lost 5; bases outside the gene matches: 7. CDR3 size: 15 residues. The CDR3 DNA reads TGCGCCAGCAGCTTGGTAGGGAACAGGGGTACTGAAGCTTTCTTT. Translation: CASSLVGNRGTEAFF.

The chain recombines TRBV10-3 with TRBJ2-1, with TRBD2 matching 8 bases. CDR3 length equals 16 residues. Trimming took 4 bases from V and 5 from J; bases not matched to a gene: 10. CDR1 ENHRY and CDR2 SYGVKD come from the germline V gene. CDR3 coding DNA: TGTGCCATCAGTGGGGGACTAGGCGAGGGCAACAATGAGCAGTTCTTC. Its translation is CAISGGLGEGNNEQFF.

The rearrangement uses TRBV7-2 and TRBJ2-3; 7 positions match TRBD2. V gave up 5 bases and J gave up 4 bases; unmatched junction bases: 6. The germline V gene has CDR1 SGHTA and CDR2 FQGNSA. The CDR3 runs to 14 residues. DNA for the CDR3: TGTGCCAGCAGCCCGGGCGGGGGAGCAGATACGCAGTATTTT. Encoded protein: CASSPGGGADTQYF.

This clone came up once. The junction differs from germline at one of its ends, possibly a read error. The gene calls are TRBV5-1 and TRBJ1-4, with unresolved D. The V gene's germline CDR1 is SGHRS and CDR2 YFSETQ. There are 15 residues in the CDR3. Here the CDR3 DNA reads TGCGCCAGCAGATTGGGTGAGGCAACTAATGAAAAACTGTTTTTT. It is translated as CASRLGEATNEKLFF.

This chain joins TRBV7-2 and TRBJ1-5, with a possible D match to TRBD1 (6 bases). The CDR3 length is 14 residues. V shed 5 bases and J shed 2 bases, with 10 bases lying between them. Per the germline V gene, CDR1 is SGHTA and CDR2 is FQGNSA. The CDR3 reads CASSPHRGNQPQHF. In DNA, the CDR3 is TGTGCCAGCAGCCCACACAGGGGCAATCAGCCCCAGCATTTT.

Only a few counts were recorded for this clone. The chain has TRBV5-1 and TRBJ1-6; D not resolved. The germline V and J ends were trimmed by 1 base and 9 bases, with 8 bases remaining between them. Germline CDR1 is SGHRS and CDR2 is YFSETQ. CDR3 size: 13 residues. The CDR3 coding sequence is TGCGCCAGCAGCTTGTCTTCGAGTTCACCCCTCCACTTT. This codes for CASSLSSSSPLHF.

The rearrangement links TRBV4-1 to TRBJ2-5, with 8 bases aligning to TRBD1. The length of the CDR3 is 14 residues. Trimming cost V 4 bases and J 5 bases; bases outside gene matches: 6. From germline, CDR1 is MGHRA and CDR2 YSYEKL. CDR3 bases: TGCGCCAGCAGCCTTTCAAGACAGGGGGAGACCCAGTACTTC. It codes for CASSLSRQGETQYF.

This chain connects TRBV7-2 to TRBJ2-3; D unclear. Germline V lookup: CDR1 SGHTA, CDR2 FQGNSA. The CDR3 totals 14 residues. The V and J ends lost 1 base and 0 bases respectively, with 5 bases between them. DNA of the CDR3: TGTGCCAGCAGCTTAGACTTTAGCACAGATACGCAGTATTTT. This codes for CASSLDFSTDTQYF.

The J gene is TRBJ2-3, the V gene TRBV19; possible D gene TRBD2, 6 bases. Per the germline V gene, CDR1 is LNHDA and CDR2 is SQIVND (reference sequence). V was clipped by 5 bases and J by 4 bases, with 13 bases between them. The length of the CDR3 is 14 residues. The CDR3, as DNA: TGTGCCAGTAGTTGGGGGGTAAGCCCAGATACGCAGTATTTT. Translating gives CASSWGVSPDTQYF.

In its sample, this clone was seen a few times. V usage is TRBV6-5 and J usage is TRBJ2-7, with a possible D match to TRBD1 (6 bases). CDR1 MNHEY and CDR2 SVGAGI come from the germline V gene. Trimming left V 2 bases short and J 6 bases short, with 14 bases between. This CDR3 is 14 amino acids long. CDR3 DNA: TGTGCCAGCAGTTACGGGAGCAGGGGCGTCGAGCAGTACTTC. This codes for CASSYGSRGVEQYF.

J is TRBJ2-3 and V is TRBV9; D is perhaps TRBD1 (5 bases). Germline CDR1 reads SGDLS; CDR2 reads YYNGEE. CDR3 size: 15 residues. V was shortened by 0 bases and J by 4 bases, with 12 bases between the two germline ends. CDR3 DNA: TGTGCCAGCAGCGTAGCCGCAGGGTCGGCAGATACGCAGTATTTT. Amino acid sequence: CASSVAAGSADTQYF.

The table lists this clone with a few counts. V and J are TRBV9 and TRBJ2-7, with 7 bases fitting TRBD2. Germline V CDR1 and CDR2: SGDLS, YYNGEE. The CDR3 contains 16 residues. V lost 0 bases and J lost 1; bases outside the gene matches: 7. CDR3 in amino acids: CASSVDAGRGSYEQYF. In nucleotides, the CDR3 is TGTGCCAGCAGCGTAGATGCAGGGCGGGGGTCCTACGAGCAGTACTTC.

This clone was observed once. The J gene is TRBJ2-6, the V gene TRBV5-6; the D is unclear. Germline CDR1 SGHDT, CDR2 YYEEEE. V lost 0 bases to trimming and J lost 0 bases, with 4 bases between them. This CDR3 comprises 15 residues. CDR3 sequence: CASSLVYSGANVLTF. The CDR3 region has the DNA TGTGCCAGCAGCTTGGTTTACTCTGGGGCCAACGTCCTGACTTTC.

The V call is TRBV27, the J call TRBJ1-1, with D tentatively TRBD1 (6 bases). CDR3 length equals 13 residues. V was clipped by 6 bases and J by 3 bases, with 11 bases between them. CDR1 is MNHEY, CDR2 SMNVEV, per germline (reference sequence). CDR3 residues: CASSVGGDTEAFF. CDR3 DNA: TGTGCCAGCAGCGTAGGGGGGGACACTGAAGCTTTCTTT.

The rearrangement joins TRBV7-3 to TRBJ2-7; D remains ambiguous. The CDR3 is 14 residues long. Germline assignment: CDR1 SGHTA and CDR2 FQGTGA. Trimming took off 3 bases at V and 0 bases at J, with 9 bases between the two ends. The CDR3: CASSFNSDSYEQYF. The CDR3 DNA follows: TGTGCCAGCAGCTTTAACAGTGACTCCTACGAGCAGTACTTC.

V usage is TRBV2 and J usage is TRBJ2-5; 13 nucleotides line up with TRBD2. Germline loops: CDR1 SNHLY, CDR2 FYNNEI. CDR3 length: 15 amino acids. V trimming: 8 bases; J trimming: 5 bases; junction bases outside the gene matches: 8. The CDR3 sequence is CASRTGLAGSETQYF. The CDR3 DNA follows: TGTGCCAGCCGAACGGGACTAGCGGGATCGGAGACCCAGTACTTC.

This chain connects TRBV19 to TRBJ1-2; 7 nucleotides agree with TRBD1. Germline V lookup: CDR1 LNHDA, CDR2 SQIVND (reference sequence). The CDR3 totals 15 residues. Trimming took 7 bases from V and 3 from J; bases not matched to a gene: 11. This CDR3 is CASTPGTANYYGYTF. The CDR3 DNA follows: TGTGCCAGTACCCCCGGGACAGCAAACTACTATGGCTACACCTTC.

CDR3: CASSPPGEASGGLYNEQFF. The CDR3 bases are TGTGCCAGCAGCCCCCCTGGGGAGGCTAGCGGGGGGCTCTACAATGAGCAGTTCTTC. This chain links TRBV7-7 with TRBJ2-1; 11 bases match TRBD2. This CDR3 has 19 amino acids. Trimming at V came to 5 bases and at J to 3 bases, leaving 15 bases not matched to a gene. Per the germline V gene, CDR1 is SSHAT and CDR2 is FNYEAQ (reference sequence).

V gene TRBV5-4 combines with J gene TRBJ2-1, with TRBD2 matching 15 bases. The CDR3 is made up of 16 amino acids. Germline CDR1 reads SGHNT; CDR2 reads YYREEE (reference sequence). J was trimmed by 8 bases and V by 3 bases; bases with no gene match: 6. The DNA for the CDR3 is TGTGCCAGCAGCTGGACTAGCGGGAGGGCCGTAGATGAGCAGTTCTTC. The encoded protein is CASSWTSGRAVDEQFF.

A few counts support this clone. CDR3 bases: TGTGCCAGCAGCTTGTGGACAGGGCCCCAAGATGGCTACACCTTC. It specifies CASSLWTGPQDGYTF. The V call is TRBV7-2, the J call TRBJ1-2; 8 bases are a match to TRBD1. Per germline, CDR1 SGHTA and CDR2 FQGNSA. V dropped 3 bases and J dropped 6; count of bases not matched to a gene: 9. This CDR3 is 15 amino acids long.

V is TRBV11-3 and J is TRBJ2-1; 9 bases are a match to TRBD2. The CDR3 contains 17 residues. V lost 5 bases and J lost 8; bases outside the gene matches: 16. In germline, CDR1 is SGHNT, CDR2 YENEEA. CDR3 sequence: CASSQGSGTSIHDEQFF. The CDR3 bases are TGTGCCAGCAGCCAGGGTTCGGGGACTAGCATCCACGATGAGCAGTTCTTC. The variable domain in full, with the rest retrieved from reference TRBV11-3 and TRBJ2-1, is EAGVVQSPRYKIIEKKQPVAFWCNPISGHNTLYWYLQNLGQGPELLIRYENEEAVDDSQLPKDRFSAERLKGVDSTLKIQPAELGDSAVYLCASSQGSGTSIHDEQFFGPGTRLTVL.

The rearrangement links TRBV30 to TRBJ1-4; TRBD1 matches at 9 bases. CDR3 length equals 15 residues. V lost 2 bases, J lost 7 bases, and 8 bases stayed unmatched. From germline, CDR1 is GTSNPN and CDR2 SVGIG (reference sequence). As DNA, the CDR3 is TGTGCCTGGAGTACAAAGGGACAGGGTGGTGAAAAACTGTTTTTT. It encodes CAWSTKGQGGEKLFF.

There are a few counts of this clone. This chain links TRBV7-3 with TRBJ2-2; 7 nucleotides match TRBD2. The CDR3 spans 14 residues. Germline V gives CDR1 SGHTA, CDR2 FQGTGA. Trimming cost V 7 bases and J 6 bases; bases outside gene matches: 8. The CDR3 protein is CASTTGGESGELFF. The CDR3, as DNA: TGTGCCAGCACCACTGGGGGGGAGTCCGGGGAGCTGTTTTTT.

The genes are TRBV2 and TRBJ2-7; 14 bases line up with TRBD2. Germline CDR1 SNHLY, CDR2 FYNNEI. V lost 6 bases, J lost 4 bases, and 5 bases stayed unmatched. The CDR3 is 15 residues long. CDR3 protein: CASRGGTSGSYEQYF. CDR3 nucleotide sequence: TGTGCCAGCAGGGGGGGGACTAGCGGGAGTTACGAGCAGTACTTC.

The chain recombines TRBV5-4 with TRBJ2-3, with 14 bases identical to TRBD2. The germline V gene has CDR1 SGHNT and CDR2 YYREEE (reference sequence). This CDR3 comprises 17 residues. V gave up 5 bases and J gave up 4 bases; unmatched junction bases: 9. Written as DNA, the CDR3 is TGTGCCAGCAGTCGACTAGCGGGAGGGCCCGTATCAGATACGCAGTATTTT. This codes for CASSRLAGGPVSDTQYF.

This clone was seen only once. This chain connects TRBV28 to TRBJ2-7; TRBD2 might be the D (5 bases). The germline V gene has CDR1 MDHEN and CDR2 SYDVKM. Deletions cut 7 bases from V and 0 bases from J, with 13 bases between. This CDR3 region has 14 residues. CDR3 DNA: TGTGCCAGCACGAGACCGGGGAGCTCCTACGAGCAGTACTTC. It encodes CASTRPGSSYEQYF.